Listed below are T cell receptor beta chains from one sample, sequenced in a study of beta chain features in type 1 diabetes. Produced via immunoSEQ multiplex PCR; TCRdb's table is partial and in-frame only. The repertoire holds 200,000 to 300,000 clones, with about a fifth as singletons. Sequencing used naive CD4+ T cells from blood. The receptors derive from a middle-aged woman with type 1 diabetes. The CDR3 runs from the conserved cysteine through the conserved F or W. The D gene is left open where the match is weak. Clone size is stated in some rows and not others, as once, few, many or a class when expanded.

.	TRBV5-6	16	.	TRBJ1-4	CASSLYTGATNEKLFF	TGTGCCAGCAGCTTGTACACCGGAGCCACTAATGAAAAACTGTTTTTT
TRBD1	TRBV9	17	few	TRBJ2-1	CASSVVGTGGSYNEQFF	TGTGCCAGCAGCGTAGTCGGGACAGGGGGCTCCTACAATGAGCAGTTCTTC
.	TRBV28	15	.	TRBJ1-5	CASRFLGGANQPQHF	TGTGCCAGCAGGTTCTTAGGGGGAGCAAATCAGCCCCAGCATTTT
.	TRBV7-9	15	.	TRBJ1-4	CASSLLGAGDEKLFF	TGTGCCAGCAGCTTATTGGGGGCTGGCGATGAAAAACTGTTTTTT
.	TRBV5-4	15	.	TRBJ2-3	CASSLYGGGTDTQYF	TGTGCCAGCAGCTTATACGGCGGGGGCACAGATACGCAGTATTTT
.	TRBV6-5	14	few	TRBJ1-1	CASSRPPGNTEAFF	TGTGCCAGCAGCCGACCCCCGGGGAACACTGAAGCTTTCTTT
TRBD1	TRBV7-9	15	.	TRBJ1-1	CASSPTGQGASRAFF	TGTGCCAGCAGCCCAACGGGTCAGGGGGCGTCGAGAGCTTTCTTT
TRBD1	TRBV19	13	.	TRBJ2-5	CASGDRLEETQYF	TGTGCCAGTGGGGACAGGTTAGAAGAGACCCAGTACTTC
TRBD1	TRBV2	15	.	TRBJ1-6	CASSRTDRLASPLHF	TGTGCCAGCAGCCGCACGGACAGGCTGGCGTCACCCCTCCACTTT
TRBD2	TRBV18	15	.	TRBJ2-3	CASSLAGGSTDTQYF	TGTGCCAGCTCACTAGCGGGAGGAAGCACAGATACGCAGTATTTT
TRBD1	TRBV23-1	13	.	TRBJ1-2	CASSQGQGYGYTF	TGCGCCAGCAGCCAAGGACAGGGCTATGGCTACACCTTC
.	TRBV9	13	.	TRBJ1-1	CASSSQGNTEAFF	TGTGCCAGCAGCTCACAGGGGAACACTGAAGCTTTCTTT
TRBD2	TRBV4-1	15	.	TRBJ2-7	CASSQTSVVSYEQYF	TGCGCCAGCAGCCAGACTAGCGTCGTCTCCTACGAGCAGTACTTC
TRBD1	TRBV5-1	14	few	TRBJ2-1	CASSPQGAYNEQFF	TGCGCCAGCAGCCCCCAGGGGGCCTACAATGAGCAGTTCTTC
.	TRBV7-2	16	.	TRBJ1-5	CASTRTPLTGPQPQHF	TGTGCCAGCACAAGGACCCCCCTGACAGGCCCACAGCCCCAGCATTTT
TRBD1	TRBV5-1	15	few	TRBJ2-1	CASSSRYRGYNEQFF	TGCGCCAGCAGCTCACGCTACAGGGGCTACAATGAGCAGTTCTTC
.	TRBV9	16	.	TRBJ2-3	CASSVAGLTSTDTQYF	TGTGCCAGCAGCGTAGCGGGACTCACTAGCACAGATACGCAGTATTTT
.	TRBV9	16	few	TRBJ2-3	CASSVGASSDTDTQYF	TGTGCCAGCAGCGTAGGGGCTAGCTCCGACACAGATACGCAGTATTTT
.	TRBV29-1	13	.	TRBJ2-5	CSVAQGDQETQYF	TGCAGCGTTGCCCAGGGTGACCAAGAGACCCAGTACTTC
TRBD2	TRBV9	16	few	TRBJ2-1	CASSVDLAGYDNEQFF	TGTGCCAGCAGCGTAGACCTAGCGGGGTATGACAATGAGCAGTTCTTC
.	TRBV15	17	.	TRBJ2-3	CATSTRWGQIFTDTQYF	TGTGCCACCAGCACTAGATGGGGGCAGATCTTCACAGATACGCAGTATTTT
.	TRBV6-5	15	few	TRBJ1-1	CASSYFTGLNTEAFF	TGTGCCAGCAGTTACTTCACGGGTTTGAACACTGAAGCTTTCTTT
.	TRBV19	16	.	TRBJ2-5	CASSTSPGRGEGAQYF	TGTGCCAGTAGTACCTCCCCGGGGAGGGGTGAGGGGGCCCAGTACTTC
.	TRBV7-2	15	few	TRBJ1-1	CASSLMGRDNTEAFF	TGTGCCAGCAGCCTAATGGGCAGGGATAACACTGAAGCTTTCTTT
.	TRBV5-4	15	few	TRBJ2-1	CASSLSSGSYNEQFF	TGTGCCAGCAGTCTATCCAGCGGCAGTTACAATGAGCAGTTCTTC
TRBD1	TRBV7-2	13	.	TRBJ1-1	CASSQDRLLEAFF	TGTGCCAGCAGCCAGGACAGGCTCCTCGAAGCTTTCTTT
.	TRBV30	11	few	TRBJ2-5	CAWNVEETQYF	TGTGCCTGGAATGTTGAGGAGACCCAGTACTTC
.	TRBV27	13	.	TRBJ2-7	CASRRDSSYEQYF	TGTGCCTCGAGGCGAGACAGCTCCTACGAGCAGTACTTC
.	TRBV7-2	16	.	TRBJ1-5	CASSLADQGPNQPQHF	TGTGCCAGCAGCTTAGCAGATCAGGGTCCGAATCAGCCCCAGCATTTT
.	TRBV28	15	.	TRBJ1-6	CASSLFPVDNSPLHF	TGTGCCAGCAGTTTATTCCCGGTCGATAATTCACCCCTCCACTTT
.	TRBV7-9	13	few	TRBJ2-5	CASSLVGGETQYF	TGTGCCAGCAGCTTAGTGGGGGGAGAGACCCAGTACTTC
.	TRBV18	14	.	TRBJ2-3	CASSPRWGADTQYF	TGTGCCAGCTCACCTAGATGGGGCGCAGATACGCAGTATTTT
TRBD2	TRBV28	16	once	TRBJ2-7	CASCGRVIANSYEQYF	TGTGCCAGCTGCGGGAGAGTGATAGCCAATTCCTACGAGCAGTACTTC
TRBD1	TRBV5-6	17	few	TRBJ1-2	CASSLDGTGWYGYGYTF	TGTGCCAGCAGCTTGGATGGGACAGGATGGTATGGCTATGGCTACACCTTC
TRBD1	TRBV5-1	14	few	TRBJ2-2	CASRQGRNTGELFF	TGCGCCAGCCGACAGGGGAGGAACACCGGGGAGCTGTTTTTT
.	TRBV23-1	13	few	TRBJ1-2	CASSHRQVYGYTF	TGCGCCAGCAGTCACCGGCAGGTCTATGGCTACACCTTC
TRBD1	TRBV28	14	few	TRBJ1-5	CASTQGTGNQPQHF	TGTGCCAGCACCCAAGGGACAGGGAATCAGCCCCAGCATTTT
.	TRBV15	14	.	TRBJ2-3	CATSSVASRDTQYF	TGTGCCACCAGCTCAGTCGCTAGCAGAGATACGCAGTATTTT
TRBD1	TRBV15	15	.	TRBJ1-6	CATSKGDRGDSPLHF	TGTGCCACCAGCAAGGGGGACAGGGGAGACTCACCCCTCCACTTT
.	TRBV20-1	10	few	TRBJ2-1	CSASFQEQFF	TGCAGTGCTAGTTTTCAGGAGCAGTTCTTC
.	TRBV7-2	17	.	TRBJ2-4	CASSLLPQRAFQNIQYF	TGTGCCAGCAGCTTACTTCCCCAGAGGGCATTCCAAAACATTCAGTACTTC
TRBD2	TRBV27	13	.	TRBJ2-7	CASRTSGLYEQYF	TGTGCCAGCCGGACTAGCGGTCTCTACGAGCAGTACTTC
TRBD2	TRBV5-1	16	few	TRBJ2-2	CASFPLAGGNTGELFF	TGCGCCAGCTTCCCACTAGCGGGAGGGAACACCGGGGAGCTGTTTTTT
TRBD1	TRBV6-1	15	.	TRBJ2-6	CASRTGVSGANVLTF	TGTGCCAGCAGGACAGGGGTCTCTGGGGCCAACGTCCTGACTTTC
.	TRBV29-1	13	few	TRBJ2-3	CSVGHSSTDTQYF	TGCAGCGTTGGGCATAGCTCCACAGATACGCAGTATTTT
TRBD1	TRBV7-2	15	.	TRBJ2-3	CASSTGQTSTDTQYF	TGTGCCAGCAGCACGGGACAGACGTCCACAGATACGCAGTATTTT
TRBD1	TRBV29-1	14	few	TRBJ2-3	CSVEGTGSLTTQYF	TGCAGCGTAGAAGGGACAGGGAGCCTGACTACGCAGTATTTT
.	TRBV19	15	.	TRBJ2-5	CASSFSGMNQETQYF	TGTGCCAGTAGTTTCTCGGGAATGAATCAAGAGACCCAGTACTTC
.	TRBV29-1	15	.	TRBJ2-1	CSVARRLADPNEQFF	TGCAGCGTTGCGCGGCGCCTAGCTGATCCCAATGAGCAGTTCTTC
.	TRBV4-3	14	.	TRBJ2-5	CASSQDPVAGTQYF	TGCGCCAGCAGCCAAGATCCCGTGGCTGGGACCCAGTACTTC
TRBD1	TRBV7-9	14	.	TRBJ1-5	CASSLGTGFQPQHF	TGTGCCAGCAGCCTTGGGACAGGGTTCCAGCCCCAGCATTTT
.	TRBV5-1	16	.	TRBJ2-2	CASSPTGGQNTGELFF	TGCGCCAGCAGCCCGACTGGGGGACAGAACACCGGGGAGCTGTTTTTT